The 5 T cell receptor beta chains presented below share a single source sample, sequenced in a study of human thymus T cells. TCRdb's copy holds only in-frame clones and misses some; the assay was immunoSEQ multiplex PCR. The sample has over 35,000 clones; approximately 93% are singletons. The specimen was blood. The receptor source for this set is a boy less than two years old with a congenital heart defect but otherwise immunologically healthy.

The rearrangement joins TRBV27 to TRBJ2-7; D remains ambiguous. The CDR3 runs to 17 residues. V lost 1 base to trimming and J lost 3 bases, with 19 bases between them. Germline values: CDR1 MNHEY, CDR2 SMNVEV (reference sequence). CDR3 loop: CASSLYPSIEGNYEQYF. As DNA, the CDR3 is TGTGCCAGCAGTTTATATCCCAGCATTGAAGGGAACTACGAGCAGTACTTC.

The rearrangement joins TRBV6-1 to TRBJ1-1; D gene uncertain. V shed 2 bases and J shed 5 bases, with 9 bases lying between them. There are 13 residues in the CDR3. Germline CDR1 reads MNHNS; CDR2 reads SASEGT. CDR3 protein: CASSEWSGTEAFF. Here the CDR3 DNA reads TGTGCCAGCAGTGAATGGTCGGGAACTGAAGCTTTCTTT.

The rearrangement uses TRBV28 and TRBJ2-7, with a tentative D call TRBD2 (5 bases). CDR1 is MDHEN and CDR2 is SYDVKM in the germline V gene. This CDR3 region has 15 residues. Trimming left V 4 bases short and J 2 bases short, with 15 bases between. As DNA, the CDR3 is TGTGCCAGCAGTTATGTCGGGGATTTCCCCTACGAGCAGTACTTC. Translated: CASSYVGDFPYEQYF.

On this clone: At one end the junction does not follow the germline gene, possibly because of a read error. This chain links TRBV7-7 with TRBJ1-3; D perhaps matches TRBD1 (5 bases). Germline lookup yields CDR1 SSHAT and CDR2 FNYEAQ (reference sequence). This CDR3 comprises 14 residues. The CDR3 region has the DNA TGTGCTAGCAGCTTAGGGACCTCTGGAAACACCATATATTTT. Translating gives CASSLGTSGNTIYF.

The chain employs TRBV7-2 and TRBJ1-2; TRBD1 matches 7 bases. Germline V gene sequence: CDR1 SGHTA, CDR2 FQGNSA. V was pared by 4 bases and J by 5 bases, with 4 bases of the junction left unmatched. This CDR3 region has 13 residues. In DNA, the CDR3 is TGTGCCAGCAGCTCTGACAGGGCGTATGGCTACACCTTC. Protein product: CASSSDRAYGYTF.